The 25 T cell receptor beta chains listed next were all sequenced from one sample in a study of Ad26.COV2.S vaccination and SARS-CoV-2 variants (dated by TCRdb to the early 2020s). Sample treatment or condition, as interpreted from the label and publication: about 20 received Ad26.COV2.S at low or high dose, single or two shots; several received placebo; per-sample allocation not given. Repertoires of vaccine and placebo recipients were sequenced from samples taken on day 63 after the first injection. The library was obtained by the immunoSEQ multiplex PCR assay. TCRdb took this table from immuneACCESS and kept in-frame rearrangements with V and J called. Such tables lack part of the clones; where checked against another copy, unresolved V genes explain under half of the gap, and the rest is unexplained. Recorded for this sample are approximately 460,000 clones; 89% of them occurred a single time. In total, the top ten clones hold more than 1.5% of the sample.

Sequencing was performed on peripheral blood, taken in a trial of Ad26.COV2.S vaccine versus placebo. The receptor set was obtained from a person between 18 and 60 years old who received the Ad26.COV2.S COVID-19 vaccine or a placebo.

This chain links TRBV6-6 with TRBJ1-6; D call uncertain. Trimming took 6 bases from V and 2 from J, leaving 8 bases between them. Germline CDR1 reads MNHNY; CDR2 reads SVGAGI (reference sequence). The CDR3 totals 14 residues. CDR3: CASSFSTYNSPLHF. The CDR3 DNA is TGTGCCAGCAGCTTTAGTACCTATAATTCACCCCTCCACTTT.

The genes are TRBV30 and TRBJ2-7; no definite D call. V was clipped by 1 base and J by 6 bases, with 13 bases between them. This CDR3 is built from 13 residues. Germline V CDR1 and CDR2: GTSNPN, SVGIG (reference sequence). DNA of the CDR3: TGTGCCTGGAGTGATAGGCCCGTAGGCGAGCAGTACTTC. It specifies CAWSDRPVGEQYF. Supplemented by reference TRBV30 and TRBJ2-7, the full variable domain reads SQTIHQWPATLVQPVGSPLSLECTVEGTSNPNLYWYRQAAGRGLQLLFYSVGIGQISSEVPQNLSASRPQDRQFILSSKKLLLSDSGFYLCAWSDRPVGEQYFGPGTRLTVT.

J is TRBJ1-6 and V is TRBV6-1, with unresolved D. Germline assignment: CDR1 MNHNS and CDR2 SASEGT. Trimming removed 0 bases at V and 10 bases at J, with 16 bases between. This CDR3 is built from 16 residues. DNA for the CDR3: TGTGCCAGCAGTGAAGCGGGAGGACTGTTAAGGTCACCCCTCCACTTT. Its protein is CASSEAGGLLRSPLHF.

This rearrangement joins TRBV7-2 to TRBJ2-7, with D perhaps matching TRBD1 or TRBD2 (5 bases each). V gave up 5 bases and J gave up 2 bases, with 16 bases separating them. Per the germline V gene, CDR1 is SGHTA and CDR2 is FQGNSA. The CDR3 is 15 amino acids. CDR3 bases: TGTGCCAGCAGCAAAGGGACGGCAACGGCCTACGAGCAGTACTTC. It codes for CASSKGTATAYEQYF. The complete variable domain, with remaining parts taken from reference TRBV7-2 and TRBJ2-7, reads GAGVSQSPSNKVTEKGKDVELRCDPISGHTALYWYRQSLGQGLEFLIYFQGNSAPDKSGLPSDRFSAERTGGSVSTLTIQRTQQEDSAVYLCASSKGTATAYEQYFGPGTRLTVT.

A note on this clone: The same CDR3 is also encoded by other DNA sequences in this sample. The rearrangement uses TRBV28 and TRBJ2-7, with D unclear. The CDR3 covers 11 residues. V lost 4 bases and J lost 4, with 5 bases in between. Per the germline V gene, CDR1 is MDHEN and CDR2 is SYDVKM. The CDR3 reads CASSSQYEQYF. CDR3 DNA: TGTGCCAGCAGTTCCCAATACGAGCAGTACTTC.

Points on this clone: The junction does not match germline at one end; this may be a read error. The chain uses TRBV5-1 and TRBJ1-2, with a weak D call TRBD1 (6 bases). Per germline, CDR1 SGHRS and CDR2 YFSETQ. The CDR3 totals 14 residues. The CDR3 DNA reads as TGCGCCAGCAGCCCAACGCAGGGGAAGTATGACTACACCTTC. The encoded protein is CASSPTQGKYDYTF.

This chain connects TRBV20-1 to TRBJ2-1; 7 bases line up with TRBD2. Trimming cost V 3 bases and J 7 bases; bases outside gene matches: 9. Germline V gene data show CDR1 as DFQATT and CDR2 as SNEGSKA (reference sequence). The CDR3 length is 14 residues. As DNA, the CDR3 is TGCAGTGCTAGTCGGGGAGGGCCGGGGAATGAGCAGTTCTTC. It translates to CSASRGGPGNEQFF.

V usage is TRBV30 and J usage is TRBJ2-7; 8 positions agree with TRBD1. Trimming took 7 bases from V and 4 from J; bases not matched to a gene: 9. The CDR3 length is 13 residues. From germline, CDR1 is GTSNPN and CDR2 SVGIG (reference sequence). The CDR3 reads CAFQGANLYEQYF. The CDR3 bases are TGTGCCTTCCAGGGGGCCAACTTGTACGAGCAGTACTTC.

The rearrangement uses TRBV6-5 and TRBJ2-7, with D uncertain. Trimming pared 7 bases from V and 3 bases from J, leaving 19 bases between. This CDR3 contains 15 residues. Per the germline V gene, CDR1 is MNHEY and CDR2 is SVGAGI. The CDR3 DNA follows: TGTGCCAGCACCCTCAAACCTTACCCCATCTACGAGCAGTACTTC. Its translation: CASTLKPYPIYEQYF.

About this clone: Other DNA sequences of this sample code for an identical CDR3. This chain uses TRBV15 with TRBJ2-7; the match to TRBD1 covers 9 bases. This CDR3 comprises 15 residues. The V segment lost 3 bases and the J segment 1 base; nucleotides outside the gene matches: 4. Per germline, CDR1 LNHNV and CDR2 YYDKDF (reference sequence). The CDR3 DNA follows: TGTGCCACCAGCAGGGGACAGGGAGGTTCCTACGAGCAGTACTTC. Encoded protein: CATSRGQGGSYEQYF.

This chain links TRBV19 with TRBJ2-2; either TRBD1 or TRBD2 may supply D (5 bases each). Trimming removed 10 bases at V and 3 bases at J, with 21 bases between. The CDR3 length is 16 residues. Germline-derived CDR1 and CDR2 are LNHDA and SQIVND (reference sequence). The chain's CDR3 is CATHELWGSYTGELFF. In DNA form, the CDR3 reads TGTGCCACCCACGAATTGTGGGGGAGTTACACCGGGGAGCTGTTTTTT.

The J gene is TRBJ2-7, the V gene TRBV7-8; D is perhaps TRBD1 or TRBD2 (5 bases each). CDR3 size: 13 residues. Trimming pared 5 bases from V and 6 bases from J, leaving 14 bases between. The germline V gene encodes CDR1 SGHVS and CDR2 FQNEAQ. CDR3 in amino acids: CASSRRGRVEQYF. CDR3 bases: TGTGCCAGCAGCCGCCGGGGACGGGTCGAGCAGTACTTC.

This sequence joins TRBV4-1 and TRBJ2-7; possible D gene TRBD2, 5 bases. The germline V gene has CDR1 MGHRA and CDR2 YSYEKL. Trimming stripped 1 base from V and 0 bases from J, with 13 bases between. The CDR3 has 16 residues. The CDR3 spells CASSQGFGLSSYEQYF. CDR3 DNA: TGCGCCAGCAGCCAAGGTTTCGGACTGAGCTCCTACGAGCAGTACTTC.

The genes are TRBV25-1 and TRBJ2-7; TRBD1 matches at 9 bases. The length of the CDR3 is 14 residues. With V trimmed by 4 bases and J by 0 bases, 1 base remained unmatched. CDR1 is MGHDK and CDR2 is SYGVNS in the germline V gene. This chain's CDR3 is CASSGTGASYEQYF. The CDR3 DNA sequence: TGTGCCAGCAGTGGGACAGGGGCCTCCTACGAGCAGTACTTC.

The chain joins TRBV7-8 to TRBJ1-4; D is unclear. The length of the CDR3 is 14 residues. CDR1 is SGHVS, CDR2 FQNEAQ, per germline. V was trimmed by 6 bases and J by 5 bases, leaving 13 bases between them. CDR3 loop: CASRRRAYNEKLFF. CDR3 sequence (DNA): TGTGCCAGCAGACGCCGGGCTTACAATGAAAAACTGTTTTTT.

The chain has TRBV29-1 and TRBJ2-1, with 8 bases lining up with TRBD2. Germline V lookup: CDR1 SQVTM, CDR2 ANQGSEA. This CDR3 is 14 amino acids long. V shed 7 bases, J shed 4 bases, and the junction held 9 bases outside the gene matches. The CDR3 is CSAPSGLAYNEQFF. The CDR3 region has the DNA TGCAGCGCCCCTAGCGGGCTCGCTTACAATGAGCAGTTCTTC.

On this clone: This same CDR3 is encoded by further DNA sequences in the sample. V is TRBV6-5 and J is TRBJ1-3; no clear D gene. The germline V and J ends were trimmed by 0 bases and 0 bases, with 6 bases remaining between them. This CDR3 comprises 15 residues. Germline-derived CDR1 and CDR2 are MNHEY and SVGAGI. The CDR3 nucleotides read TGTGCCAGCAGTTACTCGAGGCGCTCTGGAAACACCATATATTTT. It is translated as CASSYSRRSGNTIYF.

The V gene is TRBV10-1, the J gene TRBJ2-2, with TRBD2 matching 12 bases. Looked up from germline, CDR1 is WNHNN and CDR2 is SYGVQD (reference sequence). CDR3 length equals 17 residues. The junction had 10 bases not matched to a gene; V was cut back by 6 bases and J by 5 bases. The CDR3 reads CASRRTTSGRRTGELFF. The CDR3 DNA sequence: TGCGCCAGCAGAAGGACCACTAGCGGGAGGCGAACCGGGGAGCTGTTTTTT.

The rearrangement joins TRBV18 to TRBJ1-1, with TRBD1 as a possible D gene (5 bases). Trimming pared 3 bases from V and 5 bases from J, leaving 13 bases between. The CDR3 sequence is 14 residues long. CDR1 is KGHSH, CDR2 LQKENI, per germline. The CDR3 DNA reads as TGTGCCAGCTCACCCTCAGGGAGGGGAACTGAAGCTTTCTTT. It yields the protein CASSPSGRGTEAFF.

V usage is TRBV9 and J usage is TRBJ2-4, with D tentatively TRBD2 (7 bases). Trimming stripped 0 bases from V and 1 base from J, with 17 bases between. The germline gives CDR1 SGDLS, CDR2 YYNGEE. The CDR3 is 18 amino acids. The CDR3 sequence: CASSVDGGAGWAKNIQYF. CDR3 in DNA: TGTGCCAGCAGCGTAGATGGGGGGGCCGGATGGGCCAAAAACATTCAGTACTTC.

In regard to this clone: The sample has other DNA sequences that encode this CDR3 too. The chain links TRBV27 to TRBJ2-7; 7 nucleotides line up with TRBD1. The germline V gene encodes CDR1 MNHEY and CDR2 SMNVEV (reference sequence). J was trimmed by 0 bases and V by 4 bases; bases with no gene match: 3. The CDR3 is 14 amino acids. The CDR3 DNA follows: TGTGCCAGCAGTTCCCGGGACAGCTCCTACGAGCAGTACTTC. It yields the protein CASSSRDSSYEQYF.

V usage is TRBV3-1 (or the pseudogene TRBV3-2) and J usage is TRBJ1-2; 9 bases are shared with TRBD1. Per the germline V gene, CDR1 is LGHDT and CDR2 is YNNKEL (reference sequence). CDR3 length: 18 residues. With V trimmed by 1 base and J by 3 bases, 12 bases remained unmatched. CDR3 sequence: CASSQAPYRDRAYYGYTF. Written as DNA, the CDR3 is TGTGCCAGCAGCCAAGCCCCTTACCGGGACAGGGCTTACTATGGCTACACCTTC.

This chain uses TRBV30 with TRBJ1-6, with D hard to call. The CDR3 length is 14 residues. The V gene lost 2 bases and the J gene lost 4 bases, with 9 bases spanning the gap. Germline V gene lookup returns CDR1 GTSNPN and CDR2 SVGIG (reference sequence). The CDR3 spells CAWSFSAYNSPLHF. The CDR3 nucleotides are TGTGCCTGGAGTTTCTCTGCATATAATTCACCCCTCCACTTT.

The chain carries TRBV19 and TRBJ2-2; 9 nucleotides align to TRBD1. Germline-derived CDR1 and CDR2 are LNHDA and SQIVND (reference sequence). After removal of 10 bases from V and 6 bases from J, the junction contained 12 bases not matched to a gene. This CDR3 is built from 15 residues. The CDR3 loop is CATGGTGSFPGELFF. For the CDR3, the DNA is TGTGCCACCGGGGGGACAGGGTCCTTTCCCGGGGAGCTGTTTTTT.

This rearrangement joins TRBV3-1 (or the pseudogene TRBV3-2) to TRBJ1-5; possibly TRBD1 for D (6 bases). CDR1 and CDR2 from the germline V gene are LGHDT and YNNKEL (reference sequence). Between the trimmed V and J ends, which lost 6 bases and 3 bases, there was a span of 12 bases. The CDR3 spans 14 residues. This chain's CDR3 is CASSDSGHNQPQHF. The CDR3 DNA reads as TGTGCCAGCAGTGACTCGGGACACAATCAGCCCCAGCATTTT.